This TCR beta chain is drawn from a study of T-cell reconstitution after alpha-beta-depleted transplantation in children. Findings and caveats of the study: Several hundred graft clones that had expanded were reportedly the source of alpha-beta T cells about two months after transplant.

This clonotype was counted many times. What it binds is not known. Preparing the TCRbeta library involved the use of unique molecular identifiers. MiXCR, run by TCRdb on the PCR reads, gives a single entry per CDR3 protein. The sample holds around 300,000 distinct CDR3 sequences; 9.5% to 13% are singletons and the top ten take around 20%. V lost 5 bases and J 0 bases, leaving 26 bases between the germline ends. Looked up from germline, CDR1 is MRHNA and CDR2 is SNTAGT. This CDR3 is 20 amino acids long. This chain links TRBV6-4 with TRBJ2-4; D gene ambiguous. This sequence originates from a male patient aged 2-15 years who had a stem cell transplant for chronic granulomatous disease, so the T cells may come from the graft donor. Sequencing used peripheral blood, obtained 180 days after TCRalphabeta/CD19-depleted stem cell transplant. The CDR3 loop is CASSLTPFRRTGLAKNIQYF. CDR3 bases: TGTGCCAGCAGTCTCACCCCCTTCCGACGGACGGGTCTAGCCAAAAACATTCAGTACTTC.